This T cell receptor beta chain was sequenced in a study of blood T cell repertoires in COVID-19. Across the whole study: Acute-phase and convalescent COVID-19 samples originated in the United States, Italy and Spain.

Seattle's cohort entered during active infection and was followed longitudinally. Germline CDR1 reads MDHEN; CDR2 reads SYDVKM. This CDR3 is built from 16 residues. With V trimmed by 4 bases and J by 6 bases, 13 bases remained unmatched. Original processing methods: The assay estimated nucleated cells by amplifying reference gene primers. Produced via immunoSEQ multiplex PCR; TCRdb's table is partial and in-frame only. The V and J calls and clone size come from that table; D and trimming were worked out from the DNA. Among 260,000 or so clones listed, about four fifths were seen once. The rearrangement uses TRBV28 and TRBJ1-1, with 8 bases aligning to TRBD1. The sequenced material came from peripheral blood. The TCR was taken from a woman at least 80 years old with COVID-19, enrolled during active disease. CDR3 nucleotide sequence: TGTGCCAGCAGTTCCGTACTGGACAGGGTTCGAGCTGAAGCTTTCTTT. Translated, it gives CASSSVLDRVRAEAFF.